Listed below are T cell receptor beta chains from one sample, sequenced in a study of blood T cell repertoires in COVID-19. The data were produced by immunoSEQ multiplex PCR, yet TCRdb's version contains in-frame clones alone and is incomplete. The table lists 150,000 to 200,000 clones, around 82% of them singletons. The source material was peripheral blood. The receptor set was obtained from a woman of 80 years or more with acute or convalescent COVID-19. CDR3s include the opening cysteine and the closing phenylalanine or tryptophan. A D gene is named only where the DNA matches it firmly. Some rows have no size entry. The others give once, few or many, or a class for an expanded clone.

D gene: TRBD2; V gene: TRBV7-2; clone size: -; J gene: TRBJ2-2; CDR3 protein: CASSLREGGTGELFF; CDR3 DNA: TGTGCCAGCAGCTTGCGGGAGGGGGGAACCGGGGAGCTGTTTTTT
D gene: -; V gene: TRBV19; clone size: many; J gene: TRBJ2-7; CDR3 protein: CASSTAGFIAEQYF; CDR3 DNA: TGTGCCAGTAGTACAGCAGGGTTCATTGCCGAGCAGTACTTC
D gene: TRBD1; V gene: TRBV25-1; clone size: -; J gene: TRBJ1-2; CDR3 protein: CASSGQGFFYGYTF; CDR3 DNA: TGTGCCAGCAGTGGACAGGGGTTTTTTTATGGCTACACCTTC
D gene: TRBD1; V gene: TRBV9; clone size: few; J gene: TRBJ2-3; CDR3 protein: CASSALQGITDTQYF; CDR3 DNA: TGTGCCAGCAGCGCCCTACAGGGGATAACAGATACGCAGTATTTT
D gene: -; V gene: TRBV2; clone size: few; J gene: TRBJ2-5; CDR3 protein: CASGRTAETQYF; CDR3 DNA: TGTGCCAGCGGTCGGACTGCGGAGACCCAGTACTTC
D gene: TRBD2; V gene: TRBV2; clone size: -; J gene: TRBJ2-2; CDR3 protein: CASRGLANTGELFF; CDR3 DNA: TGTGCCAGCAGGGGACTAGCGAACACCGGGGAGCTGTTTTTT
D gene: -; V gene: TRBV5-3; clone size: -; J gene: TRBJ1-3; CDR3 protein: CARSFRRPISGNTIYF; CDR3 DNA: TGTGCCAGAAGCTTCAGGCGCCCGATCTCTGGAAACACCATATATTTT
D gene: -; V gene: TRBV6-2/TRBV6-3; clone size: -; J gene: TRBJ2-7; CDR3 protein: CASSYSRRVLKQYF; CDR3 DNA: TGTGCCAGCAGTTACTCTCGGAGAGTTTTAAAGCAGTACTTC
D gene: -; V gene: TRBV9; clone size: -; J gene: TRBJ2-7; CDR3 protein: CASSVAWSPLEWQYF; CDR3 DNA: TGTGCCAGCAGCGTAGCTTGGAGCCCCCTGGAGTGGCAGTACTTC
D gene: TRBD2; V gene: TRBV27; clone size: -; J gene: TRBJ2-1; CDR3 protein: CASRPPAGPLDNEQFF; CDR3 DNA: TGTGCCAGCAGACCCCCAGCGGGACCCCTGGACAATGAGCAGTTCTTC
D gene: TRBD1; V gene: TRBV7-9; clone size: -; J gene: TRBJ1-4; CDR3 protein: CASSLRQGANDRLFF; CDR3 DNA: TGTGCCAGCAGCCTCAGACAGGGAGCTAATGATCGGCTGTTTTTT
D gene: TRBD2; V gene: TRBV15; clone size: once; J gene: TRBJ2-1; CDR3 protein: CATSGELTSEYNEQFF; CDR3 DNA: TGTGCCACCAGCGGAGAGCTAACTAGCGAGTACAATGAGCAGTTCTTC
D gene: TRBD2; V gene: TRBV6-5; clone size: -; J gene: TRBJ2-5; CDR3 protein: CASSYGGGPQYF; CDR3 DNA: TGTGCCAGCAGTTACGGCGGGGGACCCCAGTACTTC
D gene: TRBD2; V gene: TRBV3-1/TRBV3-2; clone size: few; J gene: TRBJ2-3; CDR3 protein: CASSQEKSGSRPDTQYF; CDR3 DNA: TGTGCCAGCAGCCAAGAAAAAAGCGGGAGTCGGCCAGATACGCAGTATTTT
D gene: -; V gene: TRBV19; clone size: -; J gene: TRBJ2-3; CDR3 protein: CASMSVSTDTQYF; CDR3 DNA: TGTGCCAGTATGAGTGTTAGCACAGATACGCAGTATTTT
D gene: TRBD2; V gene: TRBV7-2; clone size: -; J gene: TRBJ2-7; CDR3 protein: CASSHRLAGGYEQYF; CDR3 DNA: TGTGCCAGCAGCCACCGACTAGCGGGGGGATACGAGCAGTACTTC
D gene: -; V gene: TRBV5-1; clone size: -; J gene: TRBJ1-5; CDR3 protein: CASSPLGGNQPQHF; CDR3 DNA: TGCGCCAGCAGTCCCTTAGGGGGCAATCAGCCCCAGCATTTT
D gene: TRBD2; V gene: TRBV3-1/TRBV3-2; clone size: -; J gene: TRBJ2-3; CDR3 protein: CASSQVRAPGGTDTQYF; CDR3 DNA: TGTGCCAGCAGCCAAGTCCGGGCCCCGGGGGGGACAGATACGCAGTATTTT
D gene: TRBD1; V gene: TRBV11-3; clone size: -; J gene: TRBJ1-6; CDR3 protein: CAKRDSPYSPLHF; CDR3 DNA: TGTGCCAAACGGGACAGTCCCTATTCACCCCTCCACTTT
D gene: TRBD2; V gene: TRBV18; clone size: -; J gene: TRBJ2-7; CDR3 protein: CASSPPGRALGEQYF; CDR3 DNA: TGTGCCAGCTCACCCCCCGGGAGGGCCCTTGGGGAGCAGTACTTC
D gene: TRBD1; V gene: TRBV18; clone size: -; J gene: TRBJ1-5; CDR3 protein: CASSPDRVGQPQHF; CDR3 DNA: TGTGCCAGCTCACCGGACAGGGTGGGTCAGCCCCAGCATTTT
D gene: -; V gene: TRBV3-1/TRBV3-2; clone size: -; J gene: TRBJ1-1; CDR3 protein: CASSQGLRNTEAFF; CDR3 DNA: TGTGCCAGCAGCCAGGGGCTGAGGAACACTGAAGCTTTCTTT
D gene: TRBD1; V gene: TRBV11-2; clone size: -; J gene: TRBJ1-3; CDR3 protein: CASSLELRGNGNTIYF; CDR3 DNA: TGTGCCAGCAGCTTAGAACTCAGGGGGAATGGAAACACCATATATTTT
D gene: -; V gene: TRBV5-4; clone size: -; J gene: TRBJ1-1; CDR3 protein: CASSLDQGNTEAFF; CDR3 DNA: TGTGCCAGCAGCTTGGATCAGGGAAACACTGAAGCTTTCTTT